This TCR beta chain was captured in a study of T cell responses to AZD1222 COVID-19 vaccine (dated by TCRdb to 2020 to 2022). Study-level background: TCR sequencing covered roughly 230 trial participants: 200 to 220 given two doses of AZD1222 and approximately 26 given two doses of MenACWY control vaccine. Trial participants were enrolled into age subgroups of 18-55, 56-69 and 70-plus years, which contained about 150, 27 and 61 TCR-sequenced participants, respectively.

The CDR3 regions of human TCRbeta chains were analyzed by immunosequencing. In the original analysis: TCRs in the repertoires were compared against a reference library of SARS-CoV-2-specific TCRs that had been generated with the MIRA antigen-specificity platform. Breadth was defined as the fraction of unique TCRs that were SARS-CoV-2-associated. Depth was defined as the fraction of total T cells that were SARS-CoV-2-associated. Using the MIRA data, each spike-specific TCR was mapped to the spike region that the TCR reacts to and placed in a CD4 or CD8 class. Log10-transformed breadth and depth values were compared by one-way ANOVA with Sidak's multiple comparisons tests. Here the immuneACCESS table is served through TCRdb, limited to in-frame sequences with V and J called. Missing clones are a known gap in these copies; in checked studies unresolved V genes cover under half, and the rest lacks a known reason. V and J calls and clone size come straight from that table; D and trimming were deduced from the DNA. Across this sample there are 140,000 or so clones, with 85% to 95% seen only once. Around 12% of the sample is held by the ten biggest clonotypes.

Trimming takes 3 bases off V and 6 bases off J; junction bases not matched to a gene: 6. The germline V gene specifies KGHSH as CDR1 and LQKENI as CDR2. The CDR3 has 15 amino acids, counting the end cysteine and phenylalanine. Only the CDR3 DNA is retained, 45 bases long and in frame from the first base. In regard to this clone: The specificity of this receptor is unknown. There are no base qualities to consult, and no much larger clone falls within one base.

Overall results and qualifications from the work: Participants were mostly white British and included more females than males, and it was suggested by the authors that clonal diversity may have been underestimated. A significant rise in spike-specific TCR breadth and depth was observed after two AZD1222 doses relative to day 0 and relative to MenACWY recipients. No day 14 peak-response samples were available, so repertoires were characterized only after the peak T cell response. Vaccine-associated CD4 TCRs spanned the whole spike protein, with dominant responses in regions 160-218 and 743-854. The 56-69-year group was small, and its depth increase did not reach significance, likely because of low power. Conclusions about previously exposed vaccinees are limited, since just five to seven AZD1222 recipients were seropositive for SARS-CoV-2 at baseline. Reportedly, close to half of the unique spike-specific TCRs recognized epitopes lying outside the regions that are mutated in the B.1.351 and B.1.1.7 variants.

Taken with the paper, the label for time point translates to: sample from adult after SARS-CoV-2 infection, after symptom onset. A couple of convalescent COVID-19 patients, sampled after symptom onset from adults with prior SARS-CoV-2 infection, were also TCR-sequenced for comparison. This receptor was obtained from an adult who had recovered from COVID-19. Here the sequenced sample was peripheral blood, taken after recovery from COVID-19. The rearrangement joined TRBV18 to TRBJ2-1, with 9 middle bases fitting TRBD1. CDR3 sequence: CASSPTGGNINEQFF. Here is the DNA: TGTGCCAGCTCACCGACAGGGGGTAACATCAATGAGCAGTTCTTC.